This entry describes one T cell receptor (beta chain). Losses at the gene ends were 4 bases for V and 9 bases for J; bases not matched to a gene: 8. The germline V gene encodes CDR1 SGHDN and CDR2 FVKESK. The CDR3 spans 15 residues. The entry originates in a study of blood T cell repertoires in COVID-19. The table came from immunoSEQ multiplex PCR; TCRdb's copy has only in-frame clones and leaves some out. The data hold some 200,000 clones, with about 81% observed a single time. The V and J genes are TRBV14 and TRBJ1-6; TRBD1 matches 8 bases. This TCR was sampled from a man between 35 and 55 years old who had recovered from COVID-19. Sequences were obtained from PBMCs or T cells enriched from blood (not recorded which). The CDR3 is CASSLQQGEGSPLHF. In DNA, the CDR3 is TGTGCCAGCAGCCTGCAACAGGGGGAGGGTTCACCCCTCCACTTT.